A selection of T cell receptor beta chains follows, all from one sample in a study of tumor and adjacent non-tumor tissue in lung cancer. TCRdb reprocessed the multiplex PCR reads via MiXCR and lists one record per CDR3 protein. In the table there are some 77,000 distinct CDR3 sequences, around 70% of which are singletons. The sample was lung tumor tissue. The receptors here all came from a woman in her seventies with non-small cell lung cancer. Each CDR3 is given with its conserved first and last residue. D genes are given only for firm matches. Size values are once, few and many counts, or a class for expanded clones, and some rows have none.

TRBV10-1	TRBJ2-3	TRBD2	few	TGCGCCAGCAGTGACCGGTTTAGCGGGAGTAGCACAGATACGCAGTATTTT	CASSDRFSGSSTDTQYF
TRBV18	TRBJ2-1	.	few	TGTGCCAGCGTCGGGGGAGGCGACAATGAGCAGTTCTTC	CASVGGGDNEQFF
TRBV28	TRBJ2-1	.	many	TGTGCCAGCAGTTTTCGCGGGGAGTACAATGAGCAGTTCTTC	CASSFRGEYNEQFF
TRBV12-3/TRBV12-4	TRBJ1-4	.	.	TGTGCCAGCAGTTCGGAGTGGCGGGATAATGAAGAACTGTTTTTT	CASSSEWRDNEELFF
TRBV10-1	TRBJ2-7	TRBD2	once	TGCGCCAGCAGTACCATCCCTCTAGCGGGAGGTTTAAACGAGCAGTACTTC	CASSTIPLAGGLNEQYF
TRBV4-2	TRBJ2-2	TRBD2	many	TGTGCCAGCAGCCGTCTAGCGGAAATGGGGTCCGGGGAGCTGTTTTTT	CASSRLAEMGSGELFF
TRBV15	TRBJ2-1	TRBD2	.	TGTGCGGTCGCCGAGGGCCCCGGGACTAGGTTGCTTGAGCAGTTCTTC	CAVAEGPGTRLLEQFF
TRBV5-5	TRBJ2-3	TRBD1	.	TGTGCCAGCAGTTTACAGGGGGCGGGGAATCAGCCCCAGTATTTT	CASSLQGAGNQPQYF
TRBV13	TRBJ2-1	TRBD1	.	TGTGCCAGCAGCCAAACTTCTGACAGGGGAAACTCCTATAATGAGCACTTCTTC	CASSQTSDRGNSYNEHFF
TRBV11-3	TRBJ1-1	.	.	TGTGCCGGCAACGCGGACCCAAACACTGAAGCTTTCTTT	CAGNADPNTEAFF
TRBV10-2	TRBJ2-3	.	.	TGCGCCAGCAGTGGATCACATATCCACACAGATACGCAGTATTTT	CASSGSHIHTDTQYF
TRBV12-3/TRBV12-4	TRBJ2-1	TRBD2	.	TGTGCCAGCCGGTGCTCTAGCGGGAGCTACAATGGGCAGTTCTTC	CASRCSSGSYNGQFF
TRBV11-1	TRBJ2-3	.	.	TGTACCAGCAGCTTAGCAGTCACAGATACGCAGTACTTT	CTSSLAVTDTQYF
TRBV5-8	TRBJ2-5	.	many	TGTGCCAGCAGCTGGCGGGAATCAATAGGGGGGACCCAGTACTTC	CASSWRESIGGTQYF
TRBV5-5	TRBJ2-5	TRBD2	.	TGTGCCAGCAACTTGGTGGGAGGGTACCAAGAGAACCAGTACTTC	CASNLVGGYQENQYF
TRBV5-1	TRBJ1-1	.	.	TGCGCCAGCAGCGCGTCGAGAGTGGCGAGCACTGAAGCTTTCTTT	CASSASRVASTEAFF
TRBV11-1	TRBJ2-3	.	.	TGTGTCAGCAGGTTAGCCAGGGCGAGCAGAGATACGCAGTATTTT	CVSRLARASRDTQYF
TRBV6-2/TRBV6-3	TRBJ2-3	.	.	TGTGCCAGCAGCCTGACGTGTAATCAGCCCCAGTATTTT	CASSLTCNQPQYF
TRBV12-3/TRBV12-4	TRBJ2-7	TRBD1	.	TGTGGCAGCAGTTTGGACAGGGCATATCACGAACAGTACTTC	CGSSLDRAYHEQYF
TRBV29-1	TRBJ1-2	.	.	TGCAGCGTCCTACACCGGGACTCACCCTCCTTCGACTGGAGCTACACCTTC	CSVLHRDSPSFDWSYTF
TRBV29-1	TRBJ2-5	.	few	TGTAGCGTTGTGGCGACACAACTCCAAGAGGCCCAGTACTTC	CSVVATQLQEAQYF
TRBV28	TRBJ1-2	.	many	TGTGCCAGCAGCCCCCACACCTCTAACTATGGCTACACCTTC	CASSPHTSNYGYTF
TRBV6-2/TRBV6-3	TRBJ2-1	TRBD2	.	TGTGCCAGCAGTTGCGGGAGCTGGCGTGAGCAGTTCTTC	CASSCGSWREQFF
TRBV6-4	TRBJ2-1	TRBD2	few	TGTGCCAGCAGCTCCGGGACTAGCGGGAGCAATGAGCAGTTCTTC	CASSSGTSGSNEQFF
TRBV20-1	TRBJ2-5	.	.	TGCAGTACTAAGCCGGCCATGGCGGGAAGTGAGACCCAGTGCTTC	CSTKPAMAGSETQCF
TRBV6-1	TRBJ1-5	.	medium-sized	TGTGCCAGCAGTGCGGCTCAGAGGCCCCAGCATTTT	CASSAAQRPQHF
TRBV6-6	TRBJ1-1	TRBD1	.	TGTGCCGTGACCGGACAGGGGGATATGAGGAACACTGAAGCTTTCTTT	CAVTGQGDMRNTEAFF
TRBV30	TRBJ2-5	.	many	TGTGCCTGGAGTTCTGGATTGAAAGAGACCCAGTACTTC	CAWSSGLKETQYF
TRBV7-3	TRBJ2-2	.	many	TGTGCCAGCAGCTTAACGCGGCGGATGAACACCGGGGAGCTGTTTTTT	CASSLTRRMNTGELFF
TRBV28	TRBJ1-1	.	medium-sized	TGTGCCACTTATGGTGCTGAAGCTTTCTTT	CATYGAEAFF
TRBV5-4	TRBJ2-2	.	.	TGTGCCAGCTGCCAAGAGGGGCTCACCGGGGAGCTGTTTTTT	CASCQEGLTGELFF
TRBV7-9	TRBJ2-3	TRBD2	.	TGTACCAGCAGCTTAGGCCAGCGGGAGGCCCCAGGGAAAGATACGCAGTATTTT	CTSSLGQREAPGKDTQYF
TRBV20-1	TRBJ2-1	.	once	TGCAGTACCGAAGGGGCGATTTTAGACCTGTCCTACGATGAGCAGTTCTTC	CSTEGAILDLSYDEQFF
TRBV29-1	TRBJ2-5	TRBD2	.	TGCAGCGTGGCCGTCAGGACTAGCGGGAGTGAGACCTGGTACTTC	CSVAVRTSGSETWYF
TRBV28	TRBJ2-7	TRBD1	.	TGTGCCAGCACTTTACTAGGGGGACAGTGGAGCTACGAGCAGTACTTC	CASTLLGGQWSYEQYF
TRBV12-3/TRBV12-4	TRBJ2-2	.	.	TGTACCAACAGTTTAATGGGGAACTCCTGGGAGCTGTTTTTT	CTNSLMGNSWELFF
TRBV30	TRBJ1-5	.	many	TGTGCCTGGACAGGGGATAGCAATCAGCCCCAGCATTTT	CAWTGDSNQPQHF
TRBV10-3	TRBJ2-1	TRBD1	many	TGTGCCTCCCAACAGGGGACCAGCTCCTACAATGAGCAGTTCTTC	CASQQGTSSYNEQFF
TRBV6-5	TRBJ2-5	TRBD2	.	TGTGCCAGCAGTCGCGAACTAGCGGCGCCCAAAGAGACCCAGTACTTT	CASSRELAAPKETQYF
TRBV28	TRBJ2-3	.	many	TGTGCCAGCAGCCTCTCTCTAGGGCGGGATACGCAGTATTTT	CASSLSLGRDTQYF
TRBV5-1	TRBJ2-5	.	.	TGCACCAGCAGAGCATCACGGGGAGCCGCAATGGAGACCCAGTACTTC	CTSRASRGAAMETQYF
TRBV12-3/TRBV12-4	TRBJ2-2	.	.	TGTGCCAGCAGTTTGACCAGGGAGCTGTTTTTT	CASSLTRELFF
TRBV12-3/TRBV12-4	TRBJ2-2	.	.	TGTGCCAGTAGTTTAATGTGGACGACTACCGGGGAGCTGTTTTTT	CASSLMWTTTGELFF
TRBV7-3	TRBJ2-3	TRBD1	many	TGTGCCAGCAGCCTGGGACAGGGCGCAGATACGCAGTATTTT	CASSLGQGADTQYF
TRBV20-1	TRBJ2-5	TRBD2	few	TGCAGTGCTGACCGCCTCTCTAGCGGACCCCAGTACTTC	CSADRLSSGPQYF
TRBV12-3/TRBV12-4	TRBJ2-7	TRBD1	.	TGTGACAGCAGTTCGAATAGGGGGCCCGACTACGAGAAGTACTTC	CDSSSNRGPDYEKYF
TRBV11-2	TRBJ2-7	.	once	TGTACCAGCACCGGCGTGCTGGGGGTAGGAGAGCAGTACTTC	CTSTGVLGVGEQYF
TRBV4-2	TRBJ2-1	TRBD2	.	TGTGCCAGCAGCGCTCGGTCTTCAAGCGGGGAGAGCTCACACAATGAGCAGTTCTTC	CASSARSSSGESSHNEQFF